This paragraph reports one T cell receptor beta chain. Its target is unknown. This table comes from immunoSEQ multiplex PCR, and its TCRdb copy is limited to in-frame clones, with some not included. The sample lists roughly 57,000 clones, roughly 90% occurring once. Documented time point: week 11, during vaccination. Every single dose of the vaccine, 300 ug of mutant IDH1 20-mer peptide, came with topical imiquimod. Trimming removed 2 bases from V and 5 bases from J; junction bases left unmatched: 12. CDR1 is MGHRA and CDR2 is YSYEKL in the germline V gene. This CDR3 comprises 17 residues. These data come from a study of a mutant IDH1 vaccine in newly diagnosed glioma. Study-wide background: The study started vaccination 4-6 weeks after radiotherapy alone, or with temozolomide cycles. Treated patients comprised 62.5% males and roughly 40% females, mean age roughly 37 years. Patients previously underwent radiotherapy, temozolomide, or both, and most underwent both. Overall study results and limits: The authors found pseudoprogression apparently unrelated to changes in top peripheral T cell clonotypes.

This sequence joins TRBV4-1 and TRBJ2-5, with 9 bases identical to TRBD1. This TCR was sampled from a man aged 35 to 55 with glioma. The material was PBMCs, obtained from a glioma patient whose treatment included an IDH1 peptide vaccine. The CDR3 coding sequence is TGCGCCAGCAGCCAAACCTTGGGGGGACAGGGTCATGAGACCCAGTACTTC. As protein: CASSQTLGGQGHETQYF.